This entry concerns a single T cell receptor beta chain. This sample stems from a study of blood T cell repertoires in COVID-19. Background on the study: Samples representing acute and convalescent COVID-19 were sourced from the United States, Italy and Spain. Nucleic acid was either cDNA or gDNA, and it came from T cells, B-cell-depleted T cells, or PBMCs.

Original analysis: By means of reference gene primer amplification, nucleated cell counts were estimated. TCRdb's table, derived via immunoSEQ multiplex PCR, lists solely in-frame clones and lacks some. V, J and clone size were drawn from that table, and D and trimming were deduced from the DNA. The data contain around 130,000 clones, approximately 88% of them singletons. The receptor comes from a man in his sixties with acute or convalescent COVID-19. What was sequenced was peripheral blood.

The chain's CDR3 is CASSLGQPQETQYF. The CDR3 DNA reads as TGCGCCAGCAGCTTGGGACAGCCACAAGAGACCCAGTACTTC. The chain joins TRBV5-1 to TRBJ2-5; D perhaps matches TRBD1 (5 bases). The germline V gene has CDR1 SGHRS and CDR2 YFSETQ. This CDR3 spans 14 amino acids. V shed 0 bases and J shed 2 bases, with 8 bases lying between them.